Listed here are 23 T cell receptor beta chains from one sample, sequenced in a study of T cells in Graves' hyperthyroidism and ophthalmopathy. Amplification targeted TCR beta CDR3 regions from RNA transcripts. Initially, a first-round RT-PCR of the TCR CDR3 employed the HTBI primer set. From the multiplex PCR reads, TCRdb called clonotypes with MiXCR, one entry per CDR3 protein. Altogether 150,000 to 200,000 distinct CDR3 sequences are present, about a tenth being singletons, with the ten largest covering around 20%. Sequencing was done on a sample of blood. These receptors all stem from a woman under 30 with Graves' hyperthyroidism that later progressed to Graves' ophthalmopathy.

This clonotype was recorded many times. The V and J genes are TRBV10-3 and TRBJ1-5, with a weak D call TRBD1 (5 bases). Germline assignment: CDR1 ENHRY and CDR2 SYGVKD. Trimming took 2 bases from V and 9 from J, leaving 26 bases between them. CDR3 size: 18 residues. The CDR3 region is CAISEPPLSTDTLRPQHF. CDR3 in DNA: TGTGCCATCAGTGAGCCCCCCCTCTCGACAGACACCCTGCGGCCCCAGCATTTT.

This clonotype was recorded at least ten times. The chain recombines TRBV30 with TRBJ2-7; TRBD2 matches 8 bases. The CDR3 has 14 amino acids. Germline V lookup: CDR1 GTSNPN, CDR2 SVGIG (reference sequence). V lost 3 bases to trimming and J lost 2 bases; unmatched junction nucleotides: 6. In DNA, the CDR3 is TGTGCCTGGAGGTGGGCGGGAGGTGCCTACGAGCAGTACTTC. It is translated as CAWRWAGGAYEQYF. Supplemented by reference TRBV30 and TRBJ2-7, the full variable domain reads SQTIHQWPATLVQPVGSPLSLECTVEGTSNPNLYWYRQAAGRGLQLLFYSVGIGQISSEVPQNLSASRPQDRQFILSSKKLLLSDSGFYLCAWRWAGGAYEQYFGPGTRLTVT.

This chain links TRBV19 with TRBJ2-3, with D perhaps TRBD1 or TRBD2 (6 bases each). The CDR3 runs 14 residues. Looked up from germline, CDR1 is LNHDA and CDR2 is SQIVND (reference sequence). V was trimmed by 8 bases and J by 0 bases, leaving 12 bases between them. The CDR3 spells CASAAGHSTDTQYF. In DNA, the CDR3 is TGTGCCAGTGCGGCGGGACATAGCACAGATACGCAGTATTTT.

The chain carries TRBV4-1 and TRBJ1-6, with D hard to call. The germline CDR1 and CDR2 sequences are MGHRA and YSYEKL. V was pared by 0 bases and J by 6 bases, with 12 bases between. The length of the CDR3 is 16 residues. CDR3 amino acids: CASSQELEIFNSPLHF. The CDR3 coding sequence is TGCGCCAGCAGCCAAGAATTAGAAATTTTTAATTCACCCCTCCACTTT.

The table lists this clonotype with many counts. This rearrangement joins TRBV5-1 to TRBJ1-1; maybe TRBD1 (6 bases). This CDR3 is built from 15 residues. V was trimmed by 1 base and J by 1 base, leaving 11 bases between them. Germline V gene sequence: CDR1 SGHRS, CDR2 YFSETQ. CDR3 loop: CASSLQGQPNTEAFF. CDR3 sequence (DNA): TGCGCCAGCAGCTTGCAGGGGCAACCGAACACTGAAGCTTTCTTT.

This clonotype was recorded a few times. A read error may explain this, as a much larger clone is one base away. The J gene is TRBJ2-7, the V gene TRBV2; 9 bases match TRBD1. The V and J ends lost 7 bases and 2 bases, in that order; junction bases with no gene match: 9. The germline V gene has CDR1 SNHLY and CDR2 FYNNEI. The CDR3 consists of 15 residues. CDR3 sequence: CASMGGQGIPYEQYF. The CDR3 bases are TGTGCCAGCATGGGTGGACAGGGGATTCCCTACGAGCAGTACTTC.

This clonotype was counted ten times or more. For the CDR3, the DNA is TGTGCCAGCAGCTTGACTGGGACGGCGAACACTGAAGCTTTCTTT. Amino acid sequence: CASSLTGTANTEAFF. The chain uses TRBV11-2 and TRBJ1-1; D possibly corresponds to TRBD1 (5 bases). Germline assignment: CDR1 SGHAT and CDR2 FQNNGV. V lost 3 bases to trimming and J lost 1 base, with 12 bases between them. The CDR3 is 15 residues long. Full variable domain (missing parts from reference TRBV11-2 and TRBJ1-1): EAGVAQSPRYKIIEKRQSVAFWCNPISGHATLYWYQQILGQGPKLLIQFQNNGVVDDSQLPKDRFSAERLKGVDSTLKIQPAKLEDSAVYLCASSLTGTANTEAFFGQGTRLTVV.

This clonotype was picked up many times. V usage is TRBV6-2 or TRBV6-3 and J usage is TRBJ1-2; D not resolved. Germline V lookup: CDR1 MNHEY, CDR2 SVGEGT. The V and J ends lost 8 bases and 1 base respectively, with 17 bases between them. This CDR3 spans 15 amino acids. The CDR3 here is CASLKLSSLNYGYTF. As DNA, the CDR3 is TGTGCCAGCCTCAAACTGAGCTCGCTTAACTATGGCTACACCTTC.

This clonotype came up a few times. The CDR3 nucleotides are TGTGCCATCAAAATCGGGACAGGGGAATCCTACGAGCAGTACTTC. This codes for CAIKIGTGESYEQYF. The chain combines TRBV10-3 with TRBJ2-7; 10 bases match TRBD1. J lost 1 base, V lost 7 bases, and 7 bases had no gene match. Germline V CDR1 and CDR2: ENHRY, SYGVKD. The CDR3 runs 15 residues.

This clonotype was seen many times. The CDR3 bases are TGTGCCAGCAGCTTGTGGGTCACAGATACGCAGTATTTT. This sequence encodes CASSLWVTDTQYF. The V and J genes are TRBV7-8 and TRBJ2-3; the D is unclear. The V gene lost 3 bases and the J gene lost 2 bases, with 6 bases spanning the gap. This CDR3 region has 13 residues. Per the germline V gene, CDR1 is SGHVS and CDR2 is FQNEAQ.

This clonotype has a single count. It may be a read error: a sequence one base away is much more abundant. In nucleotides, the CDR3 is TGTGCCGGCAGCTTCCCAGGCAATGAGCAGTTCTTC. The encoded protein is CAGSFPGNEQFF. The J gene is TRBJ2-1, the V gene TRBV7-2; D not certain. The CDR3 runs 12 residues. Per germline, CDR1 SGHTA and CDR2 FQGNSA.

The chain recombines TRBV3-1 with TRBJ1-2, with unresolved D. The CDR3 has 16 amino acids. Germline V gives CDR1 LGHDT, CDR2 YNNKEL (reference sequence). Deletions cut 0 bases from V and 4 bases from J, with 15 bases between. CDR3 region: CASSQDIEGSSYGYTF. The CDR3 DNA follows: TGTGCCAGCAGCCAAGATATCGAAGGGAGTAGCTATGGCTACACCTTC.

This clonotype was recorded at least ten times. The rearrangement uses TRBV6-1 and TRBJ2-3; perhaps D is TRBD1 or TRBD2 (6 bases each). Per the germline V gene, CDR1 is MNHNS and CDR2 is SASEGT. V lost 6 bases, J lost 6 bases, and 10 bases lay in between. The CDR3 has 12 residues. The CDR3 nucleotides read TGTGCCAGCAGGACTAGGGGGGATACGCAGTATTTT. It translates to CASRTRGDTQYF.

This clonotype was recorded many times. The rearrangement uses TRBV20-1 and TRBJ2-3, with a tentative D call TRBD1 (5 bases). Germline CDR1 reads DFQATT; CDR2 reads SNEGSKA (reference sequence). The CDR3 spans 13 residues. CDR3 in amino acids: CTVKQAHADTQYF. In nucleotides, the CDR3 is TGCACTGTTAAACAGGCGCATGCAGATACGCAGTATTTT.

This clonotype was seen repeatedly, ten times or more. The chain recombines TRBV29-1 with TRBJ2-1; 8 bases align to TRBD2. The germline V gene has CDR1 SQVTM and CDR2 ANQGSEA. Trimming took 7 bases from V and 4 from J; bases not matched to a gene: 24. The CDR3 loop spans 19 amino acids. The CDR3 nucleotides read TGCAGCGGAAACAATTTTATGGCGGGAGGAGGATTATCGTACAATGAGCAGTTCTTC. Amino acids: CSGNNFMAGGGLSYNEQFF.

This clonotype came up many times. The rearrangement uses TRBV2 and TRBJ1-4, with unresolved D. The CDR3 covers 12 residues. Germline V gene data show CDR1 as SNHLY and CDR2 as FYNNEI. Trimming removed 1 base from V and 8 bases from J, with 5 bases in between. The chain's CDR3 is CASSEEGEKLFF. DNA of the CDR3: TGTGCCAGCAGTGAAGAGGGAGAAAAACTGTTTTTT.

The sample holds many counts of this clonotype. The chain carries TRBV6-1 and TRBJ2-1; D gene uncertain. V gave up 7 bases and J gave up 0 bases, with 7 bases separating them. Germline V gene lookup returns CDR1 MNHNS and CDR2 SASEGT. The CDR3 contains 13 residues. The CDR3 nucleotides read TGTGCCAGCATGGAGAGCTCCTACAATGAGCAGTTCTTC. It is translated as CASMESSYNEQFF.

The V call is TRBV7-8, the J call TRBJ2-1; D not certain. The germline V and J ends were trimmed by 6 bases and 7 bases, with 13 bases remaining between them. CDR1 is SGHVS and CDR2 is FQNEAQ in the germline V gene. The CDR3 totals 13 residues. The CDR3 bases are TGTGCCAGCAGGAATGGTTGGGATAATGAGCAGTTCTTC. This gives the protein CASRNGWDNEQFF. The variable domain in full, completed from reference TRBV7-8 and TRBJ2-1, reads GAGVSQSPRYKVAKRGQDVALRCDPISGHVSLFWYQQALGQGPEFLTYFQNEAQLDKSGLPSDRFFAERPEGSVSTLKIQRTQQEDSAVYLCASRNGWDNEQFFGPGTRLTVL.

This clonotype was seen at least ten times. The V call is TRBV5-1, the J call TRBJ2-4; 8 bases are a match to TRBD1. V was pared by 3 bases and J by 7 bases, with 3 bases of the junction left unmatched. Germline V gene data show CDR1 as SGHRS and CDR2 as YFSETQ. The CDR3 has 13 residues. The CDR3 here is CASSSRTGNIQYF. The CDR3 DNA is TGCGCCAGCAGCTCCCGGACAGGGAACATTCAGTACTTC.

This clonotype was observed a few times. The germline gene is not matched at one end of the junction; a read error may be the cause. The chain employs TRBV2 and TRBJ1-1; the D gene is possibly TRBD1 (5 bases). CDR3 length: 16 amino acids. CDR1 is SNHLY, CDR2 FYNNEI, per germline. The CDR3 sequence is CASSETLPGGNTKAFF. CDR3 DNA sequence: TGTGCCAGCAGTGAAACGCTTCCTGGGGGGAACACTAAAGCTTTCTTT.

This clonotype was seen at least ten times. The rearrangement links TRBV5-1 to TRBJ2-1, with TRBD2 identical over 11 bases. Germline CDR1 is SGHRS and CDR2 is YFSETQ. This CDR3 spans 15 amino acids. Losses at the gene ends were 5 bases for V and 4 bases for J; bases not matched to a gene: 5. The DNA for the CDR3 is TGCGCCAGCAGTAAGGGGACTAGCGGATACAATGAGCAGTTCTTC. Its translation is CASSKGTSGYNEQFF.

This clonotype was detected only a few times. Given a much more abundant clone one base away, this may be a read error. V is TRBV29-1 and J is TRBJ1-2, with a possible D match to TRBD1 (6 bases). V shed 7 bases and J shed 4 bases, with 22 bases lying between them. The CDR3 is made up of 15 amino acids. Germline V CDR1 and CDR2: SQVTM, ANQGSEA. DNA of the CDR3: TGCAGCGCGAAGACCTGGACAGAGGGCATCTATGGCTACACCTTC. Amino acids: CSAKTWTEGIYGYTF. The variable domain in full, completed from reference TRBV29-1 and TRBJ1-2, reads SAVISQKPSRDICQRGTSLTIQCQVDSQVTMMFWYRQQPGQSLTLIATANQGSEATYESGFVIDKFPISRPNLTFSTLTVSNMSPEDSSIYLCSAKTWTEGIYGYTFGSGTRLTVV.

The table lists this clonotype with many counts. V usage is TRBV27 and J usage is TRBJ2-7, with D perhaps given as TRBD1 or TRBD2 (5 bases each). CDR1 is MNHEY and CDR2 is SMNVEV in the germline V gene (reference sequence). Trimming shortened V by 4 bases and J by 3 bases, and 16 bases separated the two germline ends. CDR3 size: 15 residues. The CDR3 spells CASSWGPALIYEQYF. CDR3 sequence (DNA): TGTGCCAGCAGTTGGGGACCGGCCCTAATCTACGAGCAGTACTTC.